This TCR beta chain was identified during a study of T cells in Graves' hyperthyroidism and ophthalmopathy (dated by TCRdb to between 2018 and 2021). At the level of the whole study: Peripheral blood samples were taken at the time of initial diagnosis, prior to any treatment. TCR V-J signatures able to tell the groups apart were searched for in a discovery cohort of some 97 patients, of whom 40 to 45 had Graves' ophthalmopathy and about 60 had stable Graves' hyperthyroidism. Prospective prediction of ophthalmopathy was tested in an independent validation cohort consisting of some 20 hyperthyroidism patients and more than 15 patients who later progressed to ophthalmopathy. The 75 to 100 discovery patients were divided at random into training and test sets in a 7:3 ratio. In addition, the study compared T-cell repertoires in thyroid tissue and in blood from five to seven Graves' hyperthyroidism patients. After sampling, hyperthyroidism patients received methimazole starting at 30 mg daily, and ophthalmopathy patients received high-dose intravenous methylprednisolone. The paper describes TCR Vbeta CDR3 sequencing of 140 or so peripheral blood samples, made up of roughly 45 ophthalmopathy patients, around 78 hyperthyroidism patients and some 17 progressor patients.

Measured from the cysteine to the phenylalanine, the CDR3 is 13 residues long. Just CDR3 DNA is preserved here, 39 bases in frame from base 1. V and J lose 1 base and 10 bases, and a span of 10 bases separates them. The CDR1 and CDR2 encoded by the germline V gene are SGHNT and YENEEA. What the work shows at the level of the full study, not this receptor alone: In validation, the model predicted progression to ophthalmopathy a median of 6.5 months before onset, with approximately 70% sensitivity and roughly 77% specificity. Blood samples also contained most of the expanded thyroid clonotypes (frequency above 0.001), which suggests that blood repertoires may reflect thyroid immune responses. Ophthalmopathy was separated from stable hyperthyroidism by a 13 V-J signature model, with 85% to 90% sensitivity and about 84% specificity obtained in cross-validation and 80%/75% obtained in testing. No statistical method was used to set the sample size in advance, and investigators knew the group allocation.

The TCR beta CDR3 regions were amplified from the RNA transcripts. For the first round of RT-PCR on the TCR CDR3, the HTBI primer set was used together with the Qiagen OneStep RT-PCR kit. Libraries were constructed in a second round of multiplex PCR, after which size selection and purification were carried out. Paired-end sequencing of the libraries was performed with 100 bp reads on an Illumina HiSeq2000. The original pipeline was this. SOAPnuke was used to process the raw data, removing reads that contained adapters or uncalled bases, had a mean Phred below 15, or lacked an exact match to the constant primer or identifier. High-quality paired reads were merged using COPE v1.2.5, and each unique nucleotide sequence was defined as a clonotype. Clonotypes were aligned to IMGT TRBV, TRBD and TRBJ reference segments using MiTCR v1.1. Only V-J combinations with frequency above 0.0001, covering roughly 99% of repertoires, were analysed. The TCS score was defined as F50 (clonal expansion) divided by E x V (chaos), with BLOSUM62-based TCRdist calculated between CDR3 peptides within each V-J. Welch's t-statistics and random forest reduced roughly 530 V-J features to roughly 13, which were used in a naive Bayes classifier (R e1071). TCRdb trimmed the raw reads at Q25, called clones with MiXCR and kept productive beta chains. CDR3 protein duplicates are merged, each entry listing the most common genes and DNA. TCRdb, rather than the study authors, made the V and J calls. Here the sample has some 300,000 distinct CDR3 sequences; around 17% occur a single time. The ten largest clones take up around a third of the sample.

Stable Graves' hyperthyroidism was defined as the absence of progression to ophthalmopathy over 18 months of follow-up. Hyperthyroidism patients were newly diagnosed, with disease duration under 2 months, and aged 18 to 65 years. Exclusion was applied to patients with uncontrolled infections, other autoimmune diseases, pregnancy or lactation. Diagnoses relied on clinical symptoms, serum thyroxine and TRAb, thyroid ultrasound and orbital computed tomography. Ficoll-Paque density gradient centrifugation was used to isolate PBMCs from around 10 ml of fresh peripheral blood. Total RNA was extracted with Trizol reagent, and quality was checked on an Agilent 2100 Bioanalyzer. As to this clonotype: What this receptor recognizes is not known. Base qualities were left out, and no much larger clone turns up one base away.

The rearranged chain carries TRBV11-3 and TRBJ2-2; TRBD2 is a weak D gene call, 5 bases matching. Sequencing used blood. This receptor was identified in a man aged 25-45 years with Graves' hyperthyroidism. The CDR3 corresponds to CASSLAGSMELFF. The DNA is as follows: TGTGCCAGCAGCTTAGCGGGATCCATGGAGCTGTTTTTT.